The 30 T cell receptor beta chains in this list originate from one sample, sequenced in a study of blood T cell repertoires in COVID-19. TCRdb's table, derived via immunoSEQ multiplex PCR, lists solely in-frame clones and lacks some. Of about 140,000 clones in the sample, over 80% were seen once. Sequenced material: PBMCs or T cells enriched from blood (not recorded which). These receptors originate from a woman aged 40 to 50 who had recovered from COVID-19.

The chain links TRBV2 to TRBJ2-7; 8 bases match TRBD1. CDR1 and CDR2 (germline): SNHLY, FYNNEI. The V and J ends lost 6 bases and 4 bases, in that order; junction bases with no gene match: 5. The CDR3 consists of 13 residues. The CDR3 here is CASREDRAYEQYF. In DNA form, the CDR3 reads TGTGCCAGCAGAGAGGACAGGGCTTACGAGCAGTACTTC.

The rearrangement uses TRBV12-3 or TRBV12-4 and TRBJ1-2; 9 bases align to TRBD1. With V trimmed by 4 bases and J by 11 bases, 8 bases remained unmatched. The CDR3 length is 13 residues. CDR3 bases: TGTGCCAGCAGTTGGGGGACAGGGCTAGGTTACACCTTC. Its protein is CASSWGTGLGYTF.

J is TRBJ1-1 and V is TRBV3-1 (or the pseudogene TRBV3-2); 10 positions agree with TRBD1. J gave up 0 bases and V 1 base, and 2 bases lay outside the gene matches. The CDR3 totals 16 residues. Germline assignment: CDR1 LGHDT and CDR2 YNNKEL (reference sequence). In DNA form, the CDR3 reads TGTGCCAGCAGCCAAGGGGACAGGGGCGTGAACACTGAAGCTTTCTTT. Residues: CASSQGDRGVNTEAFF.

This clone was seen a single time. At the DNA level, this CDR3 is encoded by other sequences in the same sample as well. V gene TRBV5-1 combines with J gene TRBJ2-3; TRBD1 agrees at 7 bases. Germline V CDR1 and CDR2: SGHRS, YFSETQ. The CDR3 spans 15 residues. Germline trimming cut 1 base from V and 0 bases from J; bases unmatched to any gene: 2. CDR3 coding DNA: TGCGCCAGCAGCTTGAGACAGGGAAGCACAGATACGCAGTATTTT. Its translation: CASSLRQGSTDTQYF.

This clone has a single count. This sequence joins TRBV6-1 and TRBJ1-1, with D unresolved. The CDR3 totals 16 residues. Germline assignment: CDR1 MNHNS and CDR2 SASEGT. Trimming removed 4 bases at V and 4 bases at J, with 19 bases between. This chain's CDR3 is CASSAGFQIGGTEAFF. The CDR3 nucleotides read TGTGCCAGCAGTGCGGGGTTCCAGATTGGCGGCACTGAAGCTTTCTTT.

This chain links TRBV3-1 (or the pseudogene TRBV3-2) with TRBJ2-7; 7 positions match TRBD2. The CDR3 runs 16 residues. Germline V gene data show CDR1 as LGHDT and CDR2 as YNNKEL (reference sequence). Unmatched junction bases numbered 9, after V lost 2 bases and J lost 2 bases. The CDR3 loop reads CASSQTTSQGPYEQYF. As DNA, the CDR3 is TGTGCCAGCAGCCAAACGACTAGCCAGGGCCCCTACGAGCAGTACTTC.

The chain uses TRBV28 and TRBJ1-4; TRBD1 agrees at 8 bases. J lost 3 bases, V lost 5 bases, and 8 bases had no gene match. The CDR3 runs to 16 residues. CDR1 is MDHEN and CDR2 is SYDVKM in the germline V gene. DNA of the CDR3: TGTGCCAGCAGTGGCTCGGACAGGGCCCCTAATGAAAAACTGTTTTTT. Its protein product is CASSGSDRAPNEKLFF.

This clone has only one observation. V gene TRBV10-2 combines with J gene TRBJ1-1; a weak D match, TRBD1 (6 bases). V dropped 6 bases and J dropped 1 base, with 9 bases sitting between them. Germline CDR1 reads WSHSY; CDR2 reads SAAADI. The CDR3 loop spans 13 amino acids. The CDR3 nucleotides read TGCGCCAGCAGGGAGACAGGGAACACTGAAGCTTTCTTT. Translating gives CASRETGNTEAFF.

The V gene is TRBV5-6, the J gene TRBJ1-2, with D possibly matching TRBD1 (5 bases). The V gene's germline CDR1 is SGHDT and CDR2 YYEEEE. The CDR3 spans 12 residues. Deletions cut 7 bases from V and 4 bases from J, with 11 bases between. CDR3 in amino acids: CASFSGAYGYTF. For the CDR3, the DNA is TGTGCCAGCTTCTCTGGGGCCTATGGCTACACCTTC.

The chain employs TRBV24-1 and TRBJ2-7; possibly TRBD2 for D (5 bases). The V and J ends lost 11 bases and 1 base respectively, with 5 bases between them. This CDR3 has 10 residues. Germline-derived CDR1 and CDR2 are KGHDR and SFDVKD. CDR3 bases: TGTGCCAGAGGGTCCTACGAGCAGTACTTC. Residues: CARGSYEQYF.

The chain recombines TRBV14 with TRBJ2-2; 14 bases are shared with TRBD2. CDR3 length equals 15 residues. From germline, CDR1 is SGHDN and CDR2 FVKESK. Trimming cost V 4 bases and J 6 bases; bases outside gene matches: 1. The CDR3 reads CASSRLAGGAGELFF. The CDR3 nucleotides read TGTGCCAGCAGCCGACTAGCGGGAGGGGCCGGGGAGCTGTTTTTT.

This clone has a handful of counts. The genes are TRBV18 and TRBJ1-5; D gene ambiguous. The CDR3 has 15 amino acids. V lost 3 bases to trimming and J lost 3 bases, with 12 bases between them. Looked up from germline, CDR1 is KGHSH and CDR2 is LQKENI. DNA of the CDR3: TGTGCCAGCTCACCTGAGGGTTTATCCAATCAGCCCCAGCATTTT. This translates into CASSPEGLSNQPQHF. The full variable domain, with the rest looked up from reference TRBV18 and TRBJ1-5, is NAGVMQNPRHLVRRRGQEARLRCSPMKGHSHVYWYRQLPEEGLKFMVYLQKENIIDESGMPKERFSAEFPKEGPSILRIQQVVRGDSAAYFCASSPEGLSNQPQHFGDGTRLSIL.

This clone has only one observation. The rearrangement uses TRBV19 and TRBJ2-7; 9 positions match TRBD1. The CDR3 is 14 residues long. The germline V gene has CDR1 LNHDA and CDR2 SQIVND (reference sequence). V trimming: 7 bases; J trimming: 2 bases; junction bases outside the gene matches: 6. The CDR3 coding sequence is TGTGCCAGTAAAGCGACAGGGGGAGCCTACGAGCAGTACTTC. It codes for CASKATGGAYEQYF. Supplemented by reference TRBV19 and TRBJ2-7, the full variable domain reads DGGITQSPKYLFRKEGQNVTLSCEQNLNHDAMYWYRQDPGQGLRLIYYSQIVNDFQKGDIAEGYSVSREKKESFPLTVTSAQKNPTAFYLCASKATGGAYEQYFGPGTRLTVT.

This clone came up a few times. The chain employs TRBV11-2 and TRBJ1-4; possibly TRBD1 for D (6 bases). V dropped 6 bases and J dropped 2 bases, with 10 bases sitting between them. The germline gives CDR1 SGHAT, CDR2 FQNNGV. This CDR3 spans 14 amino acids. The DNA for the CDR3 is TGTGCCAGCAGTCTCCAGGGGACTAATGAAAAACTGTTTTTT. Its translation is CASSLQGTNEKLFF.

The rearrangement joins TRBV9 to TRBJ1-3; D gene uncertain. Germline values: CDR1 SGDLS, CDR2 YYNGEE. V shed 4 bases and J shed 0 bases, with 8 bases lying between them. This CDR3 is 14 amino acids long. CDR3 sequence: CASSSSISGNTIYF. CDR3 bases: TGTGCCAGCAGCTCCAGTATCTCTGGAAACACCATATATTTT.

This chain joins TRBV5-1 and TRBJ1-3; TRBD1 is a possible D gene (5 bases). The germline V and J ends were trimmed by 3 bases and 1 base, with 8 bases remaining between them. The germline V gene has CDR1 SGHRS and CDR2 YFSETQ. The CDR3 has 14 residues. CDR3 protein: CASSWGGSGNTIYF. The CDR3 DNA reads as TGCGCCAGCAGCTGGGGGGGATCTGGAAACACCATATATTTT.

The CDR3 DNA follows: TGTGCCATCAGACCCGGGCTAGCGGGAGGCTACGAGCAGTACTTC. Protein product: CAIRPGLAGGYEQYF. The rearrangement links TRBV10-3 to TRBJ2-7; 11 positions agree with TRBD2. V lost 6 bases and J lost 3; bases outside the gene matches: 7. The CDR3 consists of 15 residues. The V gene's germline CDR1 is ENHRY and CDR2 SYGVKD.

V and J are TRBV5-1 and TRBJ2-3, with TRBD1 as a possible D gene (6 bases). The CDR3 totals 15 residues. Germline V gene data show CDR1 as SGHRS and CDR2 as YFSETQ. Deletions cut 4 bases from V and 3 bases from J, with 15 bases between. CDR3 coding DNA: TGCGCCAGCAGCAAACCGGACAGTCGAACAGATACGCAGTATTTT. Amino acid sequence: CASSKPDSRTDTQYF.

The chain carries TRBV25-1 and TRBJ2-5; maybe TRBD1 (6 bases). The CDR3 covers 13 residues. CDR1 and CDR2 (germline): MGHDK, SYGVNS. The ends were cut back, 6 bases at V and 5 bases at J, with 13 bases in the middle. For the CDR3, the DNA is TGTGCCAGCAGATACAGGGTCGGGGAGACCCAGTACTTC. Residues: CASRYRVGETQYF.

V and J are TRBV2 and TRBJ2-1; 12 nucleotides align to TRBD1. The CDR3 loop spans 14 amino acids. CDR1 and CDR2 (germline): SNHLY, FYNNEI. V shed 10 bases, J shed 7 bases, and the junction held 8 bases outside the gene matches. DNA for the CDR3: TGTGCCACACCCGGGACAGGGGGCGGAAATGAGCAGTTCTTC. As protein: CATPGTGGGNEQFF.

V and J are TRBV6-1 and TRBJ1-5; 8 positions match TRBD1. Losses at the gene ends were 3 bases for V and 5 bases for J; bases not matched to a gene: 3. The CDR3 is made up of 14 amino acids. Germline V gene lookup returns CDR1 MNHNS and CDR2 SASEGT. The CDR3 here is CASSDRGLHQPQHF. The CDR3 bases are TGTGCCAGCAGTGACAGGGGGCTTCATCAGCCCCAGCATTTT.

The V call is TRBV11-2, the J call TRBJ1-2; 9 bases match TRBD1. CDR1 SGHAT and CDR2 FQNNGV come from the germline V gene. This CDR3 comprises 15 residues. V dropped 5 bases and J dropped 8; count of bases not matched to a gene: 12. CDR3 bases: TGTGCCAGCAGCCCCTTCGGACAGGGGCATTTAGGCTACACCTTC. Protein: CASSPFGQGHLGYTF.

The rearrangement links TRBV5-6 to TRBJ2-7; tentative D call: TRBD1 (6 bases). The V gene lost 5 bases and the J gene lost 5 bases, with 20 bases spanning the gap. Germline values: CDR1 SGHDT, CDR2 YYEEEE. There are 15 residues in the CDR3. CDR3 in amino acids: CASRQTQGRSDEQYF. The DNA for the CDR3 is TGTGCCAGCAGGCAGACGCAGGGGCGAAGTGACGAGCAGTACTTC.

This chain connects TRBV5-5 to TRBJ2-5, with 7 bases lining up with TRBD1. Germline CDR1 and CDR2: SGHKS and YYEKEE (reference sequence). V shed 4 bases and J 2 bases; nucleotides not matched to a gene: 14. This CDR3 contains 17 residues. This CDR3 is CASSTTGRGYPQETQYF. CDR3 sequence (DNA): TGTGCCAGCAGCACAACTGGCAGGGGGTATCCTCAAGAGACCCAGTACTTC.

This chain joins TRBV27 and TRBJ2-6; D might be TRBD1 (6 bases). The CDR3 spans 14 residues. Germline loops: CDR1 MNHEY, CDR2 SMNVEV (reference sequence). V lost 4 bases to trimming and J lost 3 bases, with 7 bases between them. In DNA, the CDR3 is TGTGCCAGCAGTTCAGGGGTTGGGGCCAACGTCCTGACTTTC. This codes for CASSSGVGANVLTF. Variable domain in full (rest from reference TRBV27 and TRBJ2-6): EAQVTQNPRYLITVTGKKLTVTCSQNMNHEYMSWYRQDPGLGLRQIYYSMNVEVTDKGDVPEGYKVSRKEKRNFPLILESPSPNQTSLYFCASSSGVGANVLTFGAGSRLTVL.

This clone is classed as medium-sized. The CDR3 reads CASSLTSGGVYEQYF. DNA of the CDR3: TGCGCCAGCAGCCTTACTAGCGGGGGGGTATACGAGCAGTACTTC. The chain has TRBV4-1 and TRBJ2-7, with 13 nucleotides matching TRBD2. Germline-derived CDR1 and CDR2 are MGHRA and YSYEKL. This CDR3 has 15 residues. V was clipped by 4 bases and J by 4 bases; unmatched bases: 4.

V and J are TRBV6-4 and TRBJ1-3; unclear D gene. Trimming cost V 2 bases and J 1 base, with 9 bases left between them. Germline V gene sequence: CDR1 MRHNA, CDR2 SNTAGT. This CDR3 has 15 amino acids. In nucleotides, the CDR3 is TGTGCCAGCAGTGACCCGCAGGCTTCTGGAAACACCATATATTTT. The encoded protein is CASSDPQASGNTIYF.

The rearrangement uses TRBV30 and TRBJ1-2; D is undetermined. V lost 1 base and J lost 5, with 5 bases in between. Germline V gives CDR1 GTSNPN, CDR2 SVGIG (reference sequence). The CDR3 runs to 11 residues. The CDR3 protein is CAWSGYYGYTF. DNA of the CDR3: TGTGCCTGGAGTGGTTATTATGGCTACACCTTC.

In regard to this clone: Because the CDR3's place on the DNA is in doubt, the DNA is left out and the CDR3 is given as listed by TCRdb. The chain recombines TRBV14 with TRBJ2-1; TRBD1 was called by the table and not checked on the DNA. Germline loops: CDR1 SGHDN, CDR2 FVKESK. The CDR3 numbers 17 amino acids, ends counted. The CDR3 region is CASSQYVGTGTRNEQFF.

V and J are TRBV5-1 and TRBJ1-1; 8 bases are a match to TRBD1. After removal of 2 bases from V and 1 base from J, the junction contained 4 bases not matched to a gene. The V gene's germline CDR1 is SGHRS and CDR2 YFSETQ. This CDR3 contains 15 residues. The CDR3 region is CASSFQQGGNTEAFF. Written as DNA, the CDR3 is TGCGCCAGCAGCTTCCAACAGGGGGGGAACACTGAAGCTTTCTTT. Full variable domain (outside the CDR3, taken from reference TRBV5-1 and TRBJ1-1): KAGVTQTPRYLIKTRGQQVTLSCSPISGHRSVSWYQQTPGQGLQFLFEYFSETQRNKGNFPGRFSGRQFSNSRSEMNVSTLELGDSALYLCASSFQQGGNTEAFFGQGTRLTVV.